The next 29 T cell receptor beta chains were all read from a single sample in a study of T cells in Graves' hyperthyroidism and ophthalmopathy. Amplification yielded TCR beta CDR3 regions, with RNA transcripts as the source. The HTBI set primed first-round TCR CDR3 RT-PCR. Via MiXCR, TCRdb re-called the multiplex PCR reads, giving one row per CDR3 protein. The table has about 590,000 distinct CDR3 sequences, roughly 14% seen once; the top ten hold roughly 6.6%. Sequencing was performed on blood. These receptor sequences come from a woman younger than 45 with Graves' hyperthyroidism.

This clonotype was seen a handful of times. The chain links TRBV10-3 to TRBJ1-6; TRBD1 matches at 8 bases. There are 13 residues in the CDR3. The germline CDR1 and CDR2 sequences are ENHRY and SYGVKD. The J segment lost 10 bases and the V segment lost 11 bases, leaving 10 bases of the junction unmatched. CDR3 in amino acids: CAPMDRVSSPLHF. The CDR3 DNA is TGTGCCCCCATGGACAGGGTCTCCTCACCCCTCCACTTT.

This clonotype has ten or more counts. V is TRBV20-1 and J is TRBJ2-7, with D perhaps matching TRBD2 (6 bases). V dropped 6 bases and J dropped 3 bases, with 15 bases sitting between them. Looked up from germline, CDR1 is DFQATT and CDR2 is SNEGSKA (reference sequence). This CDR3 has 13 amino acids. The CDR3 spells CSAHGLGGYEQYF. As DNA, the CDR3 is TGCAGTGCGCACGGACTGGGGGGCTACGAGCAGTACTTC.

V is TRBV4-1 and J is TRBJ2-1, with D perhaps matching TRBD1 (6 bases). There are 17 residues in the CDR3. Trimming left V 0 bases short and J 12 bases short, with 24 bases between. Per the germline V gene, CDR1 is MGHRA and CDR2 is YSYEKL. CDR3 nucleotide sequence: TGCGCCAGCAGCCAAGACCCACCGGGACACCCTGTATTTCGGCAGTTCTTC. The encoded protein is CASSQDPPGHPVFRQFF.

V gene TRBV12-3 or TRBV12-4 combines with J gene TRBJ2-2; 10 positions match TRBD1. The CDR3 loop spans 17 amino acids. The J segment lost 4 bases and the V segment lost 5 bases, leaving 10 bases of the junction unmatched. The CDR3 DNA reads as TGTGCCAGCAGTCCGAATCGACAGGGGGCTGGCACCGGGGAGCTGTTTTTT. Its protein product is CASSPNRQGAGTGELFF.

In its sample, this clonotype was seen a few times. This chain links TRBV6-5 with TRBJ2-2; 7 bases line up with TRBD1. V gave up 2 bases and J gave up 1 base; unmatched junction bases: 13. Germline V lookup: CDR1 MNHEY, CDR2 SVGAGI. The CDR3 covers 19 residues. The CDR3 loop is CASSYTGDRGLVNTGELFF. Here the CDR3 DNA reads TGTGCCAGCAGTTACACCGGGGACAGAGGCCTTGTGAACACCGGGGAGCTGTTTTTT.

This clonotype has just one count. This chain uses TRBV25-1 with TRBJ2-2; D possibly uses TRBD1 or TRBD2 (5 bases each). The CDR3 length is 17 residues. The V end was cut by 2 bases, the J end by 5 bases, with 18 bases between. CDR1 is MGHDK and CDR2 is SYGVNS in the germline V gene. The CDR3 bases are TGTGCCAGCAGTGAAACCACCCGGGACCCCTTTACCGGGGAGCTGTTTTTT. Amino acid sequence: CASSETTRDPFTGELFF.

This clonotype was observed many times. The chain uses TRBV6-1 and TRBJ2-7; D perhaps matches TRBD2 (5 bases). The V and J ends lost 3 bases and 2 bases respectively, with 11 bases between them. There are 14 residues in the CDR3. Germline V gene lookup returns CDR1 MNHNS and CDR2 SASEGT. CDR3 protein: CASSDPGVAYEQYF. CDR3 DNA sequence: TGTGCCAGCAGTGACCCCGGGGTAGCCTACGAGCAGTACTTC.

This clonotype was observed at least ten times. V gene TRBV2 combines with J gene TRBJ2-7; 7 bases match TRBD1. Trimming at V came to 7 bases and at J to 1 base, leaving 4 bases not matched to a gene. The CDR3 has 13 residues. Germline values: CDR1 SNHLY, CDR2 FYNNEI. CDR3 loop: CASTDRQSYEQYF. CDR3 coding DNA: TGTGCCAGCACGGACAGGCAATCCTACGAGCAGTACTTC.

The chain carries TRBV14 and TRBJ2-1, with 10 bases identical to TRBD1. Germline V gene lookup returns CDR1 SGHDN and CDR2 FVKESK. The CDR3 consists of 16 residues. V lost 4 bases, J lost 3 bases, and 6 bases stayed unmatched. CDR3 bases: TGTGCCAGCAGCCTGACCGGGACAGGGGACTACAATGAGCAGTTCTTC. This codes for CASSLTGTGDYNEQFF.

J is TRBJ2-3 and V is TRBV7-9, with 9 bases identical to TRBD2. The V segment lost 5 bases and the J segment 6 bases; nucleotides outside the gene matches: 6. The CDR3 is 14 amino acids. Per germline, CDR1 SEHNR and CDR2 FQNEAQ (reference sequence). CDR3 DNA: TGTGCCAGCAGCCGTAGCGGGAGAGGGGATACGCAGTATTTT. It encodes CASSRSGRGDTQYF.

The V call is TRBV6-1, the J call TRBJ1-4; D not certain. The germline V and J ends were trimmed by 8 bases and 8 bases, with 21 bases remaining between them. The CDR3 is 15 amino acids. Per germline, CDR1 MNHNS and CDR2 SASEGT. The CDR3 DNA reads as TGTGCCAGCTCCTCTCGGTTGGGTCCGCGAGAAAAACTGTTTTTT. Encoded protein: CASSSRLGPREKLFF.

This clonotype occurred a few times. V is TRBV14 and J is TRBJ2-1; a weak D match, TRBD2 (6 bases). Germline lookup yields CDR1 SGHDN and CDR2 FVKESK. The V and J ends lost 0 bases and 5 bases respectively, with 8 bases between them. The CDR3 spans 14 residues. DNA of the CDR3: TGTGCCAGCAGCCAAGATTGGAGGGACAATGAGCAGTTCTTC. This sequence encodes CASSQDWRDNEQFF. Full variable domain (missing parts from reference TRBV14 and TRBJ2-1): EAGVTQFPSHSVIEKGQTVTLRCDPISGHDNLYWYRRVMGKEIKFLLHFVKESKQDESGMPNNRFLAERTGGTYSTLKVQPAELEDSGVYFCASSQDWRDNEQFFGPGTRLTVL.

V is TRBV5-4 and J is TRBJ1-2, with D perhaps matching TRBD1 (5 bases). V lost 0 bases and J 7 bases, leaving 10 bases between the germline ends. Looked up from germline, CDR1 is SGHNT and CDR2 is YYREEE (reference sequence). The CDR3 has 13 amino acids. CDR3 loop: CASSLGGGVGYTF. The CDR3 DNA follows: TGTGCCAGCAGCTTGGGAGGAGGGGTTGGCTACACCTTC.

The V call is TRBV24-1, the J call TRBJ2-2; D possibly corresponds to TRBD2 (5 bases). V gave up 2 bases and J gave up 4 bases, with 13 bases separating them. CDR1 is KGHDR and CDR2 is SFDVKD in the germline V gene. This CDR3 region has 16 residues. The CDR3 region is CATSDWLGGFTGELFF. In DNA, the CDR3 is TGTGCCACCAGTGATTGGCTTGGCGGGTTCACCGGGGAGCTGTTTTTT.

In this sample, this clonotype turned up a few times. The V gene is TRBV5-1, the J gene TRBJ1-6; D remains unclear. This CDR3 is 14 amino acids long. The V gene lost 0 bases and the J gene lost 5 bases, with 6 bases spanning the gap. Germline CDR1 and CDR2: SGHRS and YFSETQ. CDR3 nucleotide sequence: TGCGCCAGCAGCTTGGGGCAGCATAATTCACCCCTCCACTTT. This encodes CASSLGQHNSPLHF.

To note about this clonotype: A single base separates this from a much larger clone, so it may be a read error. Here the CDR3 reads CAIGAYNEQFF. In DNA form, the CDR3 reads TGTGCCATCGGGGCCTACAATGAGCAGTTCTTC. This chain joins TRBV10-3 and TRBJ2-1; D gene unclear. The CDR3 has 11 residues. Germline V gives CDR1 ENHRY, CDR2 SYGVKD. With 8 bases removed from V and 2 bases from J, the gap between germline ends came to 4 bases.

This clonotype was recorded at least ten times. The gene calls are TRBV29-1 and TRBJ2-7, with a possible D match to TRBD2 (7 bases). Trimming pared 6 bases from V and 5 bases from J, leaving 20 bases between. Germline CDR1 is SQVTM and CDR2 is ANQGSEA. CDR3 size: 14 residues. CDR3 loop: CSVGSGGPRDEQYF. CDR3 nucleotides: TGCAGCGTGGGCTCCGGGGGGCCCCGGGACGAGCAGTACTTC.

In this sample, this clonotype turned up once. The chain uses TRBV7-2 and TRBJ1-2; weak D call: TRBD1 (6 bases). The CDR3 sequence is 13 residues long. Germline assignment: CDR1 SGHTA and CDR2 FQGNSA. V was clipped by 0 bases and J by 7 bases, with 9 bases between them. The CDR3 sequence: CASSLAQGFGYTF. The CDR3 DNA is TGTGCCAGCAGCTTAGCCCAGGGGTTTGGCTACACCTTC.

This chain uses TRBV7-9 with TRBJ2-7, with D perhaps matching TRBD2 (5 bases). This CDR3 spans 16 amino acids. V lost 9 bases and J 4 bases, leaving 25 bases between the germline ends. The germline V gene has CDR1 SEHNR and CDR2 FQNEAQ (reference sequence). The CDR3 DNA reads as TGTGCCAGTAGTATGCCGCGGGTAATAAACGTTTACGAGCAGTACTTC. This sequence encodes CASSMPRVINVYEQYF.

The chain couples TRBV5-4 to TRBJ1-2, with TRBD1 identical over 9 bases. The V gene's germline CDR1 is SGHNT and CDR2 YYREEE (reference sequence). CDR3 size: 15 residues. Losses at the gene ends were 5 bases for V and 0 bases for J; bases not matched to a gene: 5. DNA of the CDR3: TGTGCCAGCAGGGGGACAGGGCCAGCTAACTATGGCTACACCTTC. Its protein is CASRGTGPANYGYTF.

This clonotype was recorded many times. The CDR3 DNA reads TGTGCCAGCTCACCACAGGGGGTAAAGAATTCACCCCTCCACTTT. The encoded protein is CASSPQGVKNSPLHF. V usage is TRBV18 and J usage is TRBJ1-6; weak D call: TRBD1 (6 bases). V lost 1 base and J lost 7, with 11 bases in between. This CDR3 is 15 amino acids long. CDR1 and CDR2 (germline): KGHSH, LQKENI.

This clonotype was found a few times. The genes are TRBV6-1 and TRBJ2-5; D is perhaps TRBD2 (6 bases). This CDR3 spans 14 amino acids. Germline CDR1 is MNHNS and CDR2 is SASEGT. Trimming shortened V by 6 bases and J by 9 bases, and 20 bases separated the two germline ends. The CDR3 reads CASSRGVGKAAQYF. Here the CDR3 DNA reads TGTGCCAGCAGCCGCGGGGTGGGCAAGGCGGCCCAGTACTTC.

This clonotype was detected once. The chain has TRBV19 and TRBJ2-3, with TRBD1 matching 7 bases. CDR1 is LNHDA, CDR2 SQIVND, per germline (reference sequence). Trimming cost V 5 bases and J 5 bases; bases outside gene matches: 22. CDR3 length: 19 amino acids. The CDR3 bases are TGTGCCAGTAGTGCCCCGGCCCGAAGGACCGGACAGGCTAAAGATACGCAGTATTTT. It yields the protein CASSAPARRTGQAKDTQYF. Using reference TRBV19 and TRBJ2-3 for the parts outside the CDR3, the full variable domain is DGGITQSPKYLFRKEGQNVTLSCEQNLNHDAMYWYRQDPGQGLRLIYYSQIVNDFQKGDIAEGYSVSREKKESFPLTVTSAQKNPTAFYLCASSAPARRTGQAKDTQYFGPGTRLTVL.

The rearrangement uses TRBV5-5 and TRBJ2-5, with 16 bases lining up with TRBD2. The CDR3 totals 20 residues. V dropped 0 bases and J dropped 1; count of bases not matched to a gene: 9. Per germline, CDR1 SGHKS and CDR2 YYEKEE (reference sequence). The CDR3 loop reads CASSLARGTSGRARQETQYF. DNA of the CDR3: TGTGCCAGCAGCTTGGCCAGGGGGACTAGCGGGAGGGCCCGCCAAGAGACCCAGTACTTC.

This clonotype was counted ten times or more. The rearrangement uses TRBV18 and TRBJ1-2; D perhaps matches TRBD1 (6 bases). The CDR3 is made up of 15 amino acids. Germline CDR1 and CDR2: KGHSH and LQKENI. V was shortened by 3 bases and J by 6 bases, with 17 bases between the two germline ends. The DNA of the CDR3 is TGTGCCAGCTCACCTCTGACAGGTCTGGATAATGGCTACACCTTC. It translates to CASSPLTGLDNGYTF.

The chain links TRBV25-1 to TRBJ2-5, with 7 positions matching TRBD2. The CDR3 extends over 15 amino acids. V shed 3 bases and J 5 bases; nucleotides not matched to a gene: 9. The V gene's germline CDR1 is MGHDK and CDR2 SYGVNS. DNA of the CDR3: TGTGCCAGCAGTGATTTTGGGGGGGTCCGGGAGACCCAGTACTTC. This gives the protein CASSDFGGVRETQYF.

The CDR3 nucleotides read TGCAGTGCTAGAAACGTAGCGGGAGGAACCTACGAGCAGTACTTC. As protein: CSARNVAGGTYEQYF. The chain uses TRBV20-1 and TRBJ2-7; 10 nucleotides agree with TRBD2. The CDR3 totals 15 residues. Germline values: CDR1 DFQATT, CDR2 SNEGSKA (reference sequence). J was trimmed by 2 bases and V by 2 bases; bases with no gene match: 6.

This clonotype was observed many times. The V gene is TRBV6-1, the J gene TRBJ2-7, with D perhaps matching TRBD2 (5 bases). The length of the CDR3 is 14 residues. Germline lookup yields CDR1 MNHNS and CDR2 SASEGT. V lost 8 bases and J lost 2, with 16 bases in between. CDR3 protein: CASGIEGPPYEQYF. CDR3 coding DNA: TGTGCCAGCGGCATTGAGGGCCCGCCCTACGAGCAGTACTTC.

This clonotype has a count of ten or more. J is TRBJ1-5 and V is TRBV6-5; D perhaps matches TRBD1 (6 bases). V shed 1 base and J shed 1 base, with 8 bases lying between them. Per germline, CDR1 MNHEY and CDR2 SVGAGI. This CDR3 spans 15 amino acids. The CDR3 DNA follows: TGTGCCAGCAGTTACTTAGGGGGGAGCAATCAGCCCCAGCATTTT. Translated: CASSYLGGSNQPQHF.